This T cell receptor beta chain was sequenced during a study of cytomegalovirus exposure and HLA in healthy donors. V lost 3 bases and J 4 bases, leaving 13 bases between the germline ends. From germline, CDR1 is MNHEY and CDR2 SMNVEV (reference sequence). This CDR3 region has 16 residues. PCR primers comprised 60 Vbeta and 13 Jbeta primers. Produced via immunoSEQ multiplex PCR; TCRdb's table is partial and in-frame only. The sample consists of fewer than 200,000 clones, 75% to 90% of them appearing once. The source material was PBMCs. The TCR sequence derives from a human donor in good health. V and J are TRBV27 and TRBJ2-6; tentatively, D is TRBD1 (5 bases). CDR3 bases: TGTGCCAGCAGTTTTGGCAGGGCGGCAGGGGCCAACGTCCTGACTTTC. This translates into CASSFGRAAGANVLTF.